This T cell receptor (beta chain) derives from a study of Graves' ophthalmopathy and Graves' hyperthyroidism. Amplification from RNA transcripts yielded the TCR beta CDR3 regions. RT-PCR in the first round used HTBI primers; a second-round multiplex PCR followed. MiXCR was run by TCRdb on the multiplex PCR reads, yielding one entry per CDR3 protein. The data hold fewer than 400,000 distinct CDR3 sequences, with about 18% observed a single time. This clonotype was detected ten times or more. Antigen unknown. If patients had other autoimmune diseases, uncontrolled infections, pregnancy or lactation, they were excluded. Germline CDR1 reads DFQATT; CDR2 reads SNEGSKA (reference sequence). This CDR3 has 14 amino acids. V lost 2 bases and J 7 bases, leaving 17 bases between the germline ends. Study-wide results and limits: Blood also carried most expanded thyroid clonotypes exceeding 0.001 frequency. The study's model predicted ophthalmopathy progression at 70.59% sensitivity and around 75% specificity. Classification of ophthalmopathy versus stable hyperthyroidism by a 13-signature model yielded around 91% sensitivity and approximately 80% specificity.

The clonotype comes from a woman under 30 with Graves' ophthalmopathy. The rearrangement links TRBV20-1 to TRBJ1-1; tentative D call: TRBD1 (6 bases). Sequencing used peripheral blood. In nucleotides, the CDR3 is TGCAGTGCTAGACCTCAGGGGTTAGGAGGTGAAGCTTTCTTT. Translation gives CSARPQGLGGEAFF.